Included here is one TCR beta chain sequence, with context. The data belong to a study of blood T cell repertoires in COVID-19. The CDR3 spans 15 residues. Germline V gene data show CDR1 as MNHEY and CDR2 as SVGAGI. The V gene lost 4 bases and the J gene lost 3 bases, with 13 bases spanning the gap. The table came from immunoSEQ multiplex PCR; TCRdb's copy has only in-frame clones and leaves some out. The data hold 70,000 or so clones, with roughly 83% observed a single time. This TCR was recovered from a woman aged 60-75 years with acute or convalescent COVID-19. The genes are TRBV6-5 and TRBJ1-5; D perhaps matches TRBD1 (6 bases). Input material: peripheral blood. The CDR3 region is CASSSFYRDNQPQHF. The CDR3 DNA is TGTGCCAGCAGTTCCTTTTACAGGGACAATCAGCCCCAGCATTTT.